These 12 T cell receptor beta chains were sequenced from one sample in a study of T cell responses to AZD1222 COVID-19 vaccine. Clones were read by immunoSEQ multiplex PCR, and TCRdb kept only the in-frame ones, dropping some. This table holds about 150,000 clones, about 88% found once. The sample consisted of peripheral blood, taken on day 0 of AZD1222 vaccination. The receptors originated from an adult in good health.

The CDR3: CASSKITGTANEKLFF. CDR3 nucleotides: TGTGCCAGCAGCAAGATAACCGGGACGGCTAATGAAAAACTGTTTTTT. The chain is built from TRBV21-1 and TRBJ1-4. TRBV21-1 is a pseudogene locus. The CDR3 covers 16 residues.

The genes are TRBV7-3 and TRBJ2-2; D is undetermined. CDR3 size: 13 residues. Germline-derived CDR1 and CDR2 are SGHTA and FQGTGA. The V end was cut by 8 bases, the J end by 0 bases, with 7 bases between. The CDR3 DNA sequence: TGTGCCAGCGGGCAGACGAACACCGGGGAGCTGTTTTTT. Its translation is CASGQTNTGELFF.

The chain employs TRBV14 and TRBJ1-3; a weak D match, TRBD1 (6 bases). V was shortened by 5 bases and J by 0 bases, with 14 bases between the two germline ends. This CDR3 is 16 amino acids long. CDR1 and CDR2 from the germline V gene are SGHDN and FVKESK. For the CDR3, the DNA is TGTGCCAGCAGCTCTCACGGGACAAACTCTGGAAACACCATATATTTT. It specifies CASSSHGTNSGNTIYF.

J is TRBJ1-2 and V is TRBV10-3, with D possibly matching TRBD1 (5 bases). Germline V lookup: CDR1 ENHRY, CDR2 SYGVKD. CDR3 size: 14 residues. V was clipped by 5 bases and J by 6 bases, with 16 bases between them. The CDR3 here is CAISIQVGSDGYTF. As DNA, the CDR3 is TGTGCCATCAGTATACAGGTGGGATCAGATGGCTACACCTTC.

The chain uses TRBV5-6 and TRBJ2-5, with D possibly matching TRBD2 (7 bases). Germline V gene sequence: CDR1 SGHDT, CDR2 YYEEEE. The V gene lost 4 bases and the J gene lost 5 bases, with 15 bases spanning the gap. The CDR3 runs to 14 residues. In DNA, the CDR3 is TGTGCCAGCAGCGCGGGGGCGGGCCGGGAGACCCAGTACTTC. Translated: CASSAGAGRETQYF.

The chain employs TRBV18 and TRBJ1-6; 10 positions agree with TRBD1. This CDR3 has 14 residues. The germline V gene encodes CDR1 KGHSH and CDR2 LQKENI. The ends lost 2 bases at V and 9 bases at J; junction bases unmatched: 1. The CDR3: CASSPWDRGSPLHF. The CDR3 nucleotides are TGTGCCAGCTCACCATGGGACAGGGGTTCACCCCTCCACTTT.

The rearrangement links TRBV25-1 to TRBJ2-1; possibly TRBD2 for D (6 bases). With 3 bases removed from V and 8 bases from J, the gap between germline ends came to 11 bases. Per germline, CDR1 MGHDK and CDR2 SYGVNS. This CDR3 contains 13 residues. CDR3 sequence reads: CASSDRRDYEQFF. The CDR3 DNA is TGTGCCAGCAGTGATAGGAGGGATTATGAGCAGTTCTTC. The complete variable domain, with remaining parts taken from reference TRBV25-1 and TRBJ2-1, reads EADIYQTPRYLVIGTGKKITLECSQTMGHDKMYWYQQDPGMELHLIHYSYGVNSTEKGDLSSESTVSRIRTEHFPLTLESARPSHTSQYLCASSDRRDYEQFFGPGTRLTVL.

The rearrangement joins TRBV7-2 to TRBJ1-4; no firm D call. The CDR3 covers 14 residues. The V end lost 4 bases, the J end lost 8 bases, and 14 bases lay between the germline ends. Looked up from germline, CDR1 is SGHTA and CDR2 is FQGNSA. Here the CDR3 DNA reads TGTGCCAGCAGCTCCGACGGTAGCTTCGAAAAACTGTTTTTT. It is translated as CASSSDGSFEKLFF.

This chain uses TRBV20-1 with TRBJ2-4; D is possibly TRBD1 or TRBD2 (5 bases each). Trimming took off 5 bases at V and 13 bases at J, with 15 bases between the two ends. This CDR3 has 11 amino acids. Germline V gene lookup returns CDR1 DFQATT and CDR2 SNEGSKA (reference sequence). The CDR3 here is CSAPGATEQYF. CDR3 coding DNA: TGCAGTGCTCCCGGGGCCACGGAGCAGTACTTC.

The chain joins TRBV7-2 to TRBJ2-7; D might be TRBD1 or TRBD2, each matching 5 bases. The ends were cut back, 5 bases at V and 6 bases at J, with 14 bases in the middle. Germline V lookup: CDR1 SGHTA, CDR2 FQGNSA. This CDR3 has 13 residues. The chain's CDR3 is CASSLSTRGEQYF. CDR3 coding DNA: TGTGCCAGCAGCCTTTCCACGAGGGGCGAGCAGTACTTC.

The chain recombines TRBV28 with TRBJ1-6; no definite D call. Looked up from germline, CDR1 is MDHEN and CDR2 is SYDVKM. V lost 1 base and J lost 8, with 9 bases in between. The CDR3 contains 14 residues. The CDR3 here is CASSLSGRDSPLHF. CDR3 coding DNA: TGTGCCAGCAGTTTATCGGGGAGAGATTCACCCCTCCACTTT.

The genes are TRBV5-1 and TRBJ2-3; D remains unclear. Germline V gene lookup returns CDR1 SGHRS and CDR2 YFSETQ. Trimming removed 1 base from V and 0 bases from J, with 12 bases in between. The CDR3 contains 16 residues. The CDR3 DNA follows: TGCGCCAGCAGCTTGTATGTCGGATCTAGCACAGATACGCAGTATTTT. This gives the protein CASSLYVGSSTDTQYF.